Listed below are T cell receptor beta chains from one sample, sequenced in a study of Tregs in tolerant kidney transplant recipients. TCRdb's copy holds only in-frame clones and misses some; the assay was immunoSEQ multiplex PCR. The sample lists about 88,000 clones, around nine tenths occurring once. Input material: CD8+ T cells from blood. All receptors come from a human donor in good health. Each CDR3 is given with its conserved first and last residue. The D gene is left open where the match is weak. Size is stated for part of the rows, as once, few or many counts, or as a class when the clone is expanded.

>TRBJ2-1|-|-|TRBV6-5
TGTGCCAGCAGACAGGGTTCCTACAATGAGCAGTTCTTC
CASRQGSYNEQFF
>TRBJ1-1|-|-|TRBV21-1
TGTGCCAGCTTTCCGGAAGCTTTCTTT
CASFPEAFF
>TRBJ2-3|once|-|TRBV27
TGTGCCAGCAGTTTATCGACTAGCACAGATACGCAGTATTTT
CASSLSTSTDTQYF
>TRBJ1-1|-|TRBD1|TRBV30
TGTGCCTGGAGTGTTTTTCCCAGGGGGCTCTACACTGAAGCTTTCTTT
CAWSVFPRGLYTEAFF
>TRBJ2-1|-|TRBD1|TRBV7-9
TGTGCCAGCAGCCCCCCGGACAGGGGGCCTGATAATGAGCAGTTCTTC
CASSPPDRGPDNEQFF
>TRBJ2-3|-|TRBD1|TRBV7-9
TGTGCCAGCAGCGCGACGGGACAGGGCACAGATACGCAGTATTTT
CASSATGQGTDTQYF
>TRBJ2-3|-|-|TRBV6-5
TGTGCCAGCAGTTACTCGAGCACAGATACGCAGTATTTT
CASSYSSTDTQYF
>TRBJ1-1|-|-|TRBV11-2
TGTGCCAGCAGCTTAGCTCCCAAGGATACTGAAGCTTTCTTT
CASSLAPKDTEAFF
>TRBJ2-7|-|TRBD1|TRBV6-1
TGTGCCAGCAGTGGCGGACAGGGGGAAGGGAACGAGCAGTACTTC
CASSGGQGEGNEQYF
>TRBJ2-1|-|TRBD2|TRBV4-2
TGTGCCAGCAGCCCAACTGTGGGGGAGGGCCCGGGTGAGCAGTTCTTC
CASSPTVGEGPGEQFF
>TRBJ2-7|-|-|TRBV10-1
TGCGCCAGCAGTGAGGCACACGGCAGGGGAGTATACGAGCAGTACTTC
CASSEAHGRGVYEQYF
>TRBJ2-3|-|-|TRBV10-1
TGCGCCAGCAGCCTGGAACTTAGCACAGATACGCAGTATTTT
CASSLELSTDTQYF
>TRBJ2-2|-|-|TRBV7-9
TGTGCCAGCAGCTTAGGGGGCACCGGGGAGCTGTTTTTT
CASSLGGTGELFF
>TRBJ1-2|few|-|TRBV7-8
TGTGCCAGCAGCTTAGACGGAAGCTATGGCTACACCTTC
CASSLDGSYGYTF
>TRBJ1-5|-|-|TRBV27
TGTGCCAGCAGTTTTATCGCAGGAAATCAGCCCCAGCATTTT
CASSFIAGNQPQHF
>TRBJ1-2|-|TRBD1|TRBV5-4
TGTGCCAGCAGCCTAGGACAGGGGGGCACCTTC
CASSLGQGGTF
>TRBJ2-1|-|-|TRBV18
TGTGCCAGCTCACCACCGGGACCTCCGACGCATGAGCAGTTCTTC
CASSPPGPPTHEQFF
>TRBJ1-2|few|-|TRBV6-5
TGTGCCAGCAGTTACTTCCAGGGAAACTATGGCTACACCTTC
CASSYFQGNYGYTF
>TRBJ2-2|-|-|TRBV20-1
TGCAGTGCTCGACTAGTCGGGGAGCTGTTTTTT
CSARLVGELFF
>TRBJ1-6|-|-|TRBV7-9
TGTGCCAGCAGCCTCCGGGGGGGTAATTCACCCCTCCACTTT
CASSLRGGNSPLHF
>TRBJ1-5|-|TRBD1|TRBV19
TGTGCCAGTAGTATAGTGACGGACAGGGTTAGCAATCAGCCCCAGCATTTT
CASSIVTDRVSNQPQHF
>TRBJ2-3|-|-|TRBV27
TGTGCCAGCAGTTTAGTGACTTCGCGTACAGATACGCAGTATTTT
CASSLVTSRTDTQYF
>TRBJ2-7|-|-|TRBV5-4
TGTGCCAGCAGCGACAGACTGACGCCACCGTACTTC
CASSDRLTPPYF
>TRBJ2-7|-|-|TRBV6-5
TGTGCCAGCAGTTACGACGAATCTTCCTACGAGCAGTACTTC
CASSYDESSYEQYF
>TRBJ2-7|-|-|TRBV7-2
TGTGCCAGCAGTTTCTCAGGGTACGAGCAGTACTTC
CASSFSGYEQYF
>TRBJ2-1|-|-|TRBV7-9
TGTGCCAGCAGCGGACCTCCTACCTCCTACAATGAGCAGTTCTTC
CASSGPPTSYNEQFF
>TRBJ1-1|-|TRBD1|TRBV5-1
TGCGCCAGCAGCTTGCCCCCCAGGGGGCCTATGAACACTGAAGCTTTCTTT
CASSLPPRGPMNTEAFF
>TRBJ2-7|-|-|TRBV14
TGTGCCAGCAGCACGTTTTCCGGGGGCTACGAGCAGTACTTC
CASSTFSGGYEQYF
>TRBJ1-2|-|-|TRBV9
TGTGCCAGCAGCGTAGACTCCACAGCTAACTATGGCTACACCTTC
CASSVDSTANYGYTF
>TRBJ1-6|-|-|TRBV5-4
TGTGCCGCGCAGGAGGGGAGGTCACCCCTCCACTTT
CAAQEGRSPLHF
>TRBJ1-6|-|-|TRBV7-9
TGTGCCAGCAGCCTCCTCCCCCTGAATTCACCCCTCCACTTT
CASSLLPLNSPLHF
>TRBJ2-1|-|TRBD2|TRBV27
TGTGCCAGCAGCCTAGCGGGGGGGCTTGAGCAGTTCTTC
CASSLAGGLEQFF
>TRBJ1-1|-|-|TRBV19
TGTGCCAGTAGTAAGGACAGCCTGAACACTGAAGCTTTCTTT
CASSKDSLNTEAFF
>TRBJ2-1|-|TRBD2|TRBV9
TGTGCCAGCAGCGCCCCTCTAGCGGGGACATCCTACAATGAGCAGTTCTTC
CASSAPLAGTSYNEQFF
>TRBJ2-7|-|-|TRBV4-1
TGCGCCAGCAGCCAAGGTTTCAGCCTCTACGAGCAGTACTTC
CASSQGFSLYEQYF
>TRBJ1-3|-|-|TRBV19
TGTGCCAGTACCTATAGTTGGGGCCCTGGAAACACCATATATTTT
CASTYSWGPGNTIYF
>TRBJ2-7|-|TRBD2|TRBV19
TGTGCCAGTAGTCCTTTCGCGGGGGTGGCACTCTACGAGCAGTACTTC
CASSPFAGVALYEQYF
>TRBJ1-1|-|-|TRBV27
TGTGCCAGCAGTTTAATGGCCAACACTGAAGCTTTCTTT
CASSLMANTEAFF
>TRBJ1-2|-|TRBD1|TRBV7-9
TGTGCCAGCCAGGGGGTGTACGGCTACACCTTC
CASQGVYGYTF
>TRBJ1-5|-|-|TRBV6-6
TGTGCCAGCAGCCGCTCAGGACCCTTGGAGCCCCAGCATTTT
CASSRSGPLEPQHF
>TRBJ1-4|once|-|TRBV28
TGTGCCAGCAGTTTCTTCTCGACAGGAGCAGAGGAAAAACTGTTTTTT
CASSFFSTGAEEKLFF
>TRBJ1-2|-|-|TRBV4-2
TGTGCCAGCAGCCAACCAGGACAGTTTTATGGCTACACCTTC
CASSQPGQFYGYTF
>TRBJ2-1|-|TRBD2|TRBV11-3
TGTGCCAGCAGCTTAGGCGGGAGGTCGTTCTACAATGAGCAGTTCTTC
CASSLGGRSFYNEQFF
>TRBJ1-1|-|-|TRBV7-3
TGTGCCAGCAGTATTGCGGGTACCACTGAAGCTTTCTTT
CASSIAGTTEAFF
>TRBJ2-7|-|-|TRBV7-9
TGTGCCAGCAGCTTAACCAGGACAGCAAGCTCCTACGAGCAGTACTTC
CASSLTRTASSYEQYF
>TRBJ2-1|-|-|TRBV2
TGTGCCAGCAGTGCTTACAATGAGCAGTTCTTC
CASSAYNEQFF
>TRBJ2-7|-|-|TRBV19
TGTGCCAGTAGTATTCTGGGGACAACCTACGAGCAGTACTTC
CASSILGTTYEQYF
>TRBJ2-7|-|TRBD1|TRBV6-5
TGTGCCAGCAGTTACGGACAGGGGTCCTACGAGCAGTACTTC
CASSYGQGSYEQYF
>TRBJ2-7|-|TRBD2|TRBV27
TGTGCCAGCACCAGCGGGGCCTCACCTCCGGACTTC
CASTSGASPPDF
>TRBJ2-2|-|-|TRBV9
TGTGCCAGCAGCGTAGCTGGGGCCTACACCGGGGAGCTGTTTTTT
CASSVAGAYTGELFF
>TRBJ1-1|-|-|TRBV9
TGTGCCAGCAGCCCCCAGGAAGAAGCTTTCTTT
CASSPQEEAFF
>TRBJ2-3|-|TRBD2|TRBV19
TGTGCCAGTACCGGGACTAGCGGGCACACAGATACGCAGTATTTT
CASTGTSGHTDTQYF
>TRBJ2-1|once|TRBD2|TRBV27
TGTGCCAGCACCCTCACGACTAGCGGGAGTAATGAGCAGTTCTTC
CASTLTTSGSNEQFF
>TRBJ2-7|-|-|TRBV12-5
TGTGCTAGTGGGCACAGCCACGAGCAGTACTTC
CASGHSHEQYF
>TRBJ2-1|-|TRBD2|TRBV30
TGTGCCTGGAGTGTACGCGGGGGGACCTACAATGAGCAGTTCTTC
CAWSVRGGTYNEQFF
>TRBJ2-7|-|TRBD2|TRBV5-6
TGTGCCAGCAGCTTGACTAGCGGGATCTACGAGCAGTACTTC
CASSLTSGIYEQYF
>TRBJ1-2|-|-|TRBV11-2
TGTGCCAGCAGCTTAGATGCAGGGACCTACTATGGCTACACCTTC
CASSLDAGTYYGYTF
>TRBJ2-7|few|TRBD2|TRBV9
TGTGCCAGCAGCGTAGGGCTAGCGGGGAGCTCCTACGAGCAGTACTTC
CASSVGLAGSSYEQYF
>TRBJ2-3|-|-|TRBV9
TGTGCCAGCAGCGTAGCTCTGTCGCGCCACACAGATACGCAGTATTTT
CASSVALSRHTDTQYF